This entry lists 5 T cell receptor beta chains sequenced from one sample in a study of control samples from healthy donors and cancer patients. TCRdb's copy holds only in-frame clones and misses some; the assay was immunoSEQ multiplex PCR. The sample lists fewer than 200,000 clones; around 89% were seen once. Sequencing was carried out using blood. The receptor set was obtained from a woman between 45 and 65 years old in good health.

The chain links TRBV7-2 to TRBJ2-5; 8 bases match TRBD2. V shed 4 bases, J shed 7 bases, and the junction held 2 bases outside the gene matches. Germline loops: CDR1 SGHTA, CDR2 FQGNSA. The CDR3 has 12 residues. In DNA form, the CDR3 reads TGTGCCAGCAGCTCCGGGGGGGGGACCCAGTACTTC. This codes for CASSSGGGTQYF.

This chain joins TRBV7-9 and TRBJ1-4; TRBD1 might be the D (6 bases). CDR1 and CDR2 from the germline V gene are SEHNR and FQNEAQ (reference sequence). The CDR3 runs to 16 residues. The V end was cut by 5 bases, the J end by 5 bases, with 18 bases between. The CDR3 here is CASSGYRAPANEKLFF. Here the CDR3 DNA reads TGTGCCAGCAGCGGGTACAGGGCCCCCGCGAATGAAAAACTGTTTTTT.

V gene TRBV19 combines with J gene TRBJ2-1, with D perhaps given as TRBD1 or TRBD2 (5 bases each). The V end was cut by 5 bases, the J end by 10 bases, with 12 bases between. CDR1 is LNHDA and CDR2 is SQIVND in the germline V gene (reference sequence). The CDR3 extends over 12 amino acids. CDR3: CASSWDLSEQFF. DNA for the CDR3: TGTGCCAGTAGTTGGGACCTAAGCGAGCAGTTCTTC.

This chain connects TRBV28 to TRBJ1-2; 10 bases match TRBD1. J was trimmed by 2 bases and V by 6 bases; bases with no gene match: 9. The CDR3 loop spans 16 amino acids. Germline V gene data show CDR1 as MDHEN and CDR2 as SYDVKM. The CDR3 DNA reads as TGTGCCAGCAGGGGGCATCGGACAGGGGGGAACTATGGCTACACCTTC. Its translation: CASRGHRTGGNYGYTF.

This clone has just one count. J is TRBJ2-7 and V is TRBV29-1; D is perhaps TRBD1 (8 bases). The V gene's germline CDR1 is SQVTM and CDR2 ANQGSEA. This CDR3 contains 13 residues. The V gene lost 5 bases and the J gene lost 2 bases, with 13 bases spanning the gap. CDR3 bases: TGCAGCGTTCTACAGGGGGGGGCCTACGAGCAGTACTTC. Residues: CSVLQGGAYEQYF.